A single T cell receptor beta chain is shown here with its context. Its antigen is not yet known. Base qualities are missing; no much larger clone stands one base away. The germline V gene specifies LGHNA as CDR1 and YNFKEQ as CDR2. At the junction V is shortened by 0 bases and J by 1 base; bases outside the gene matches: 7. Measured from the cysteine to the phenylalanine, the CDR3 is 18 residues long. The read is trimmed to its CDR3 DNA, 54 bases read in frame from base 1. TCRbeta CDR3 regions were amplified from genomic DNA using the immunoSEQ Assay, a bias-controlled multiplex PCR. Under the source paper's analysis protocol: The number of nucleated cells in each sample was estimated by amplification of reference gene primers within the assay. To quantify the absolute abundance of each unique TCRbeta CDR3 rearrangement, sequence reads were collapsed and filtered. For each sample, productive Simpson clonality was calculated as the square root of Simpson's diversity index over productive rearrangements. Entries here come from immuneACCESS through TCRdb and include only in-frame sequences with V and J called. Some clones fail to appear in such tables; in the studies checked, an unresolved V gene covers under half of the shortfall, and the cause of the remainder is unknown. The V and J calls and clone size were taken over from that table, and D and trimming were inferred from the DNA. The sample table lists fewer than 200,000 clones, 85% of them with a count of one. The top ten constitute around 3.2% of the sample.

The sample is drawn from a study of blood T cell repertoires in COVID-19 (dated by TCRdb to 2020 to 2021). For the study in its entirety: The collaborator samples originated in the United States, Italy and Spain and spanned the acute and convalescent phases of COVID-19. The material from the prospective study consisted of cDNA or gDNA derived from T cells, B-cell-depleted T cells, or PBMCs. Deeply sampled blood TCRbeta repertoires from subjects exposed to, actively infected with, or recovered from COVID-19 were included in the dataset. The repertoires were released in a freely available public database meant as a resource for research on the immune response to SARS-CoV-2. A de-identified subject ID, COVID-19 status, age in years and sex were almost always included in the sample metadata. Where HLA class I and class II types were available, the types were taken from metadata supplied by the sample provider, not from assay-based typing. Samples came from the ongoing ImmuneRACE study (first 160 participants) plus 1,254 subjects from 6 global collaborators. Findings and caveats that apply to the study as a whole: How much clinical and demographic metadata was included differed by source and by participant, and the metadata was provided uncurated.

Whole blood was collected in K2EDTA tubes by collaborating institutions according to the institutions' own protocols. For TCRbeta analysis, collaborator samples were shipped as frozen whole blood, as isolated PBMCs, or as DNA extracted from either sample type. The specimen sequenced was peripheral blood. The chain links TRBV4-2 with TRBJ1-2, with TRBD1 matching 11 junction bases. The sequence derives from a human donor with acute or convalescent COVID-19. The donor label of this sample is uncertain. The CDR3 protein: CASSQDGQGAPFNYGYTF. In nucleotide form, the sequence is TGTGCCAGCAGCCAAGACGGACAGGGGGCCCCTTTTAACTATGGCTACACCTTC.